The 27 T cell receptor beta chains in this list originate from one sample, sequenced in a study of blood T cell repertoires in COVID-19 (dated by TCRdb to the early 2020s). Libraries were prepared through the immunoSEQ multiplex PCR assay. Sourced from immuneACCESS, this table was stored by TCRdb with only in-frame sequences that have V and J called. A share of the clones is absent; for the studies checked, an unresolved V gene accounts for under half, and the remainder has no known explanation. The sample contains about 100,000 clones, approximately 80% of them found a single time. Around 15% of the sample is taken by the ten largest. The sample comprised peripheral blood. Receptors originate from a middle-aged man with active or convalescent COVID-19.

The CDR3 loop reads CASSFPDRDTEAFF. The DNA for the CDR3 is TGTGCCAGCAGCTTTCCCGACAGGGACACTGAAGCTTTCTTT. The chain combines TRBV7-9 with TRBJ1-1; 7 bases agree with TRBD1. CDR3 length equals 14 residues. Germline V lookup: CDR1 SEHNR, CDR2 FQNEAQ (reference sequence). J lost 3 bases, V lost 3 bases, and 4 bases had no gene match. The full variable domain, in which reference TRBV7-9 and TRBJ1-1 provide the parts outside the CDR3, is DTGVSQNPRHKITKRGQNVTFRCDPISEHNRLYWYRQTLGQGPEFLTYFQNEAQLEKSRLLSDRFSAERPKGSFSTLEIQRTEQGDSAMYLCASSFPDRDTEAFFGQGTRLTVV.

The CDR3 DNA is TGCGCCAGCAGCGGGACAGGCCCAGAAGCTTTCTTT. Its translation: CASSGTGPEAFF. The chain couples TRBV5-1 to TRBJ1-1; TRBD1 matches at 8 bases. Germline CDR1 reads SGHRS; CDR2 reads YFSETQ. The V segment lost 4 bases and the J segment 8 bases; nucleotides outside the gene matches: 4. The CDR3 is made up of 12 amino acids.

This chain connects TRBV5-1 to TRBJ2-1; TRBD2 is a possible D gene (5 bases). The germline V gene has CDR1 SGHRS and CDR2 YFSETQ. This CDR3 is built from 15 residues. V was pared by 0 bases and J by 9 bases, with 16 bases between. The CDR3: CASSLGGSWGSEQFF. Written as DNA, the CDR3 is TGCGCCAGCAGCTTGGGAGGGTCGTGGGGAAGTGAGCAGTTCTTC.

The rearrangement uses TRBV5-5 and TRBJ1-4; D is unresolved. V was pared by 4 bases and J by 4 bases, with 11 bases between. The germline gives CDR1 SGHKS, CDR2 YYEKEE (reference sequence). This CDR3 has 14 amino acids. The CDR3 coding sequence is TGTGCCAGCAGCCGCCGGGATTATAATGAAAAACTGTTTTTT. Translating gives CASSRRDYNEKLFF.

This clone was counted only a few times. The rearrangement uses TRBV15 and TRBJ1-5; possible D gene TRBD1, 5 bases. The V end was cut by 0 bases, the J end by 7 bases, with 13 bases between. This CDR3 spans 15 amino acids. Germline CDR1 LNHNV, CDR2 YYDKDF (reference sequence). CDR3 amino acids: CATSRDRQGGQPQHF. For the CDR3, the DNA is TGTGCCACCAGCAGAGATAGGCAGGGTGGCCAGCCCCAGCATTTT.

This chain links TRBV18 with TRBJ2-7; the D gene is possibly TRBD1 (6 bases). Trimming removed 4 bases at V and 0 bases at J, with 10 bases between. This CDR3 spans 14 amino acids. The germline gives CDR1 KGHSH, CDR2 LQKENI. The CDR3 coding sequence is TGTGCCAGCTCACGGGACATCAGCTCCTACGAGCAGTACTTC. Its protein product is CASSRDISSYEQYF.

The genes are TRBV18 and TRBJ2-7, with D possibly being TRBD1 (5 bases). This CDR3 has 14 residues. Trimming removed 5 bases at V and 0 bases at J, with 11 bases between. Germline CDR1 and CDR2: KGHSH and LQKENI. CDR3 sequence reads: CASSSTASSYEQYF. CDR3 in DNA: TGTGCCAGCTCATCGACAGCCTCCTCCTACGAGCAGTACTTC.

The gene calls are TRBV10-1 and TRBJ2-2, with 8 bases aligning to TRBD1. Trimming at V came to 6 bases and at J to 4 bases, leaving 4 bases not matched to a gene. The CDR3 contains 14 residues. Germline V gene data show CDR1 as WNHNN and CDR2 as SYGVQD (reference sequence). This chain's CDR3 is CASSQGAGTGELFF. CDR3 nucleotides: TGCGCCAGCAGCCAGGGGGCCGGCACCGGGGAGCTGTTTTTT.

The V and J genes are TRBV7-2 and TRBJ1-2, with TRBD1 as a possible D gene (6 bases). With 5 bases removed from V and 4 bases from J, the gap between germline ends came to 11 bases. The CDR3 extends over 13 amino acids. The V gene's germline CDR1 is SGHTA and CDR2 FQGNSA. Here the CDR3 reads CASSTGQIYGYTF. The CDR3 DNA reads TGTGCCAGCAGCACAGGACAGATCTATGGCTACACCTTC.

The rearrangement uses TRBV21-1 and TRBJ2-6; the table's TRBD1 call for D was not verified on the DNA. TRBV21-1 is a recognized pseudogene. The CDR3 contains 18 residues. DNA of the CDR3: TGTGCCAGCAGCGTCACCGGGACAGAGCCCTCTGGGGCCAACGTCCTGACTTTC. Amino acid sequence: CASSVTGTEPSGANVLTF.

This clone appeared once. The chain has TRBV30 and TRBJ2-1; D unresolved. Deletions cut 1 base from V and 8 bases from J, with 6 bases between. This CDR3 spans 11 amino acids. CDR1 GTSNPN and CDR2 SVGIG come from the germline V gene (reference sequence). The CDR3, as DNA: TGTGCCTGGAGTGCGTCCCATGAGCAGTTCTTC. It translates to CAWSASHEQFF.

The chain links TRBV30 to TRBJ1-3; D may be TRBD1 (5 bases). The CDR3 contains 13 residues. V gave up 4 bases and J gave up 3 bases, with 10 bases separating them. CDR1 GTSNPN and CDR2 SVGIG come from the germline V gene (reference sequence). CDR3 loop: CAWTRGDGNTIYF. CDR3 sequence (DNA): TGTGCCTGGACGCGGGGGGATGGAAACACCATATATTTT.

CDR3 bases: TGTGCCAGCAGCCCCCTCCGGCTAGCGGGAGTTGGAGAGCAGTACTTC. This translates into CASSPLRLAGVGEQYF. The chain is built from TRBV7-8 and TRBJ2-7, with 10 positions matching TRBD2. The germline CDR1 and CDR2 sequences are SGHVS and FQNEAQ. The length of the CDR3 is 16 residues. Trimming at V came to 5 bases and at J to 7 bases, leaving 14 bases not matched to a gene.

CDR3 nucleotides: TGTGCCAGCAGCCAAGCCGACAGGGGAGATGGCTACACCTTC. Protein: CASSQADRGDGYTF. This chain uses TRBV3-1 (or the pseudogene TRBV3-2) with TRBJ1-2, with 8 bases lining up with TRBD1. The CDR3 spans 14 residues. V lost 1 base and J lost 6; bases outside the gene matches: 4. The germline V gene has CDR1 LGHDT and CDR2 YNNKEL (reference sequence).

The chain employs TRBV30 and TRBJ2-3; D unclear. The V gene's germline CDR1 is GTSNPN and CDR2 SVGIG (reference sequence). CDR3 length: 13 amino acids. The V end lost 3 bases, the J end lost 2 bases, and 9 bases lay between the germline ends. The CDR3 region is CAWRQLNTDTQYF. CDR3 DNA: TGTGCCTGGAGACAATTAAACACAGATACGCAGTATTTT.

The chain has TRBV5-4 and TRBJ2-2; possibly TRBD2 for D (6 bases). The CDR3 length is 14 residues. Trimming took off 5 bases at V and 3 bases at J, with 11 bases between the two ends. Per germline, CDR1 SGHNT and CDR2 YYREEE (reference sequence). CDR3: CASRWSSDTGELFF. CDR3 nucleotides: TGTGCCAGCAGATGGTCTAGCGACACCGGGGAGCTGTTTTTT. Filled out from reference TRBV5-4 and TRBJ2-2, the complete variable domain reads ETGVTQSPTHLIKTRGQQVTLRCSSQSGHNTVSWYQQALGQGPQFIFQYYREEENGRGNFPPRFSGLQFPNYSSELNVNALELDDSALYLCASRWSSDTGELFFGEGSRLTVL.

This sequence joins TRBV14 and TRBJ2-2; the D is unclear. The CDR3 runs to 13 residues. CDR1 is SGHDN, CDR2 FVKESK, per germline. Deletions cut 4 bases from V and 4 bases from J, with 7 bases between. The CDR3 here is CASSPDSTGELFF. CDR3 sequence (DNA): TGTGCCAGCAGCCCCGACTCCACCGGGGAGCTGTTTTTT.

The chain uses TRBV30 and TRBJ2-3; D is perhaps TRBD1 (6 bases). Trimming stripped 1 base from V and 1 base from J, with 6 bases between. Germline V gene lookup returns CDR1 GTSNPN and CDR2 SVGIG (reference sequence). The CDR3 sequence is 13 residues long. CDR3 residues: CAWSGGRTDTQYF. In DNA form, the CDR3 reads TGTGCCTGGAGTGGGGGGCGCACAGATACGCAGTATTTT.

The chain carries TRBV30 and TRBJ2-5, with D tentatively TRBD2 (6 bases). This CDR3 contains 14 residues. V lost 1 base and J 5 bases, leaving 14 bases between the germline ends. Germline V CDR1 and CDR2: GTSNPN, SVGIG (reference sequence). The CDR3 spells CAWSELAAGETQYF. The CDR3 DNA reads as TGTGCCTGGAGTGAACTAGCCGCCGGTGAGACCCAGTACTTC.

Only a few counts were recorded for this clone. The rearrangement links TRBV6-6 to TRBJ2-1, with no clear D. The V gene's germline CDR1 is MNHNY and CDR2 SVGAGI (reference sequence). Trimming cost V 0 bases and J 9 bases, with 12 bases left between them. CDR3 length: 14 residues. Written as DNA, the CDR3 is TGTGCCAGCAGTTACTCGATCACGCCGGGTGAGCAGTTCTTC. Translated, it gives CASSYSITPGEQFF.

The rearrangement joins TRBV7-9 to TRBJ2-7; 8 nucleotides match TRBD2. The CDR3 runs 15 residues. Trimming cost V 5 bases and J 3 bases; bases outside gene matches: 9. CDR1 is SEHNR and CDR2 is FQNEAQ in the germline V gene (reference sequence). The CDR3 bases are TGTGCCAGCAGCCCCGGGGGGGGGAGTGGCTACGAGCAGTACTTC. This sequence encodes CASSPGGGSGYEQYF. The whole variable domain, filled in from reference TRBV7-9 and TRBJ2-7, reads DTGVSQNPRHKITKRGQNVTFRCDPISEHNRLYWYRQTLGQGPEFLTYFQNEAQLEKSRLLSDRFSAERPKGSFSTLEIQRTEQGDSAMYLCASSPGGGSGYEQYFGPGTRLTVT.

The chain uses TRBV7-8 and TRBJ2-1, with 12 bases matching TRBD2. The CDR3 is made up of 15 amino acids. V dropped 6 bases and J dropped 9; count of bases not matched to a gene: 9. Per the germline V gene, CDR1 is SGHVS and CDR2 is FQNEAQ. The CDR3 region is CASRPHRLAGVEQFF. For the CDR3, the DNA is TGTGCCAGCAGACCCCACAGACTAGCGGGAGTTGAGCAGTTCTTC.

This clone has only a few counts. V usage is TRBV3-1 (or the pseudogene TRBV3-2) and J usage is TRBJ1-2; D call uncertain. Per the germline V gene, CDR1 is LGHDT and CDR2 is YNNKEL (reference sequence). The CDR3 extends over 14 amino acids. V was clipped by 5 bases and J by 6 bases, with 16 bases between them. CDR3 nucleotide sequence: TGTGCCAGCAGCTTTCGGACGGAGGAGCATGGCTACACCTTC. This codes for CASSFRTEEHGYTF.

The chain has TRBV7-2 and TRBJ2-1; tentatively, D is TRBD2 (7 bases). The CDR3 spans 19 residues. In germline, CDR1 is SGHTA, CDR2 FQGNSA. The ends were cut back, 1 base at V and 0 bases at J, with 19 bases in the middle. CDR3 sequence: CASSLEGGLAGASYNEQFF. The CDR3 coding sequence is TGTGCCAGCAGCTTAGAGGGGGGCTTGGCGGGAGCCTCCTACAATGAGCAGTTCTTC.

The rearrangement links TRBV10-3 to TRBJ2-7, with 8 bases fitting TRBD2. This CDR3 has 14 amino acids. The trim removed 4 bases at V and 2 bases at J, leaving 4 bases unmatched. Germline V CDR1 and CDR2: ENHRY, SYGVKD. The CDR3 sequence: CAISAASGPYEQYF. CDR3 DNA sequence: TGTGCCATCAGTGCGGCTAGCGGGCCCTACGAGCAGTACTTC.

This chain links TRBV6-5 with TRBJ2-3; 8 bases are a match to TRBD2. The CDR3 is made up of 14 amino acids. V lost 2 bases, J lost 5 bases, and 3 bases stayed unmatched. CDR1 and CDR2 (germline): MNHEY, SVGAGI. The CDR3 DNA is TGTGCCAGCAGTTACGGGACTAGAGGAGATACGCAGTATTTT. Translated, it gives CASSYGTRGDTQYF.

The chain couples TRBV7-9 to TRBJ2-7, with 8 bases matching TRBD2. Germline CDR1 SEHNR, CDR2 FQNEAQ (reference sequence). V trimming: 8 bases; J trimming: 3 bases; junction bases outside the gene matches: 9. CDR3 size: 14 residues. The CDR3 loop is CASGSGSPDYEQYF. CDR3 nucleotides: TGTGCCAGCGGAAGCGGGAGTCCCGACTACGAGCAGTACTTC.